These 5 T cell receptor beta chains share one sample of origin, sequenced in a study of spatial heterogeneity in lung cancer. TCRdb analysed the 5' RACE reads with MiXCR anew, one entry per CDR3 protein. The sample holds roughly 120,000 distinct CDR3 sequences, 10% to 15% seen once. As for time point: blood at routine non-recurrence follow-up after resection. Extraction of whole RNA from tumor, nontumor lung or frozen PBMC preceded unsorted sequencing. The source material was PBMCs, sampled at follow-up. These receptors came from a male donor with early-stage non-small cell lung cancer.

Ten or more counts support this clonotype. This chain links TRBV6-5 with TRBJ2-7, with TRBD1 matching over 9 bases. Trimming took 5 bases from V and 2 from J; bases not matched to a gene: 7. This CDR3 has 15 residues. The V gene's germline CDR1 is MNHEY and CDR2 SVGAGI. The CDR3 loop is CASSLETGGAYEQYF. In nucleotides, the CDR3 is TGTGCCAGCAGTCTGGAGACAGGGGGAGCCTACGAGCAGTACTTC.

There are many counts of this clonotype. This chain connects TRBV3-1 to TRBJ2-1; the match to TRBD2 covers 14 bases. The CDR3 is made up of 19 amino acids. The germline V gene encodes CDR1 LGHDT and CDR2 YNNKEL (reference sequence). Trimming cost V 0 bases and J 0 bases; bases outside gene matches: 4. Written as DNA, the CDR3 is TGTGCCAGCAGCCAAGAGGGACTAGCGGGGGCGTACTCCTACAATGAGCAGTTCTTC. Residues: CASSQEGLAGAYSYNEQFF.

This clonotype was counted between two and nine times. This chain joins TRBV12-3 or TRBV12-4 and TRBJ1-4; no reliable D call. V was trimmed by 6 bases and J by 8 bases, leaving 16 bases between them. The CDR3 loop spans 14 amino acids. CDR3 sequence reads: CASSPGQRAEKLFF. DNA of the CDR3: TGTGCCAGCAGCCCGGGCCAGCGGGCCGAAAAACTGTTTTTT.

This clonotype was seen a few times. The chain is built from TRBV6-1 and TRBJ1-1, with a weak D call TRBD1 (5 bases). Trimming left V 4 bases short and J 0 bases short, with 9 bases between. There are 14 residues in the CDR3. CDR1 is MNHNS and CDR2 is SASEGT in the germline V gene. CDR3 nucleotide sequence: TGTGCCAGCAGTGCACAGGTCATGAACACTGAAGCTTTCTTT. It translates to CASSAQVMNTEAFF.

The V and J genes are TRBV4-1 and TRBJ1-3; a weak D match, TRBD1 (5 bases). Germline V CDR1 and CDR2: MGHRA, YSYEKL. V was shortened by 2 bases and J by 3 bases, with 11 bases between the two germline ends. CDR3 length: 15 residues. The CDR3, as DNA: TGCGCCAGCAGCCAAAAACAGGATTTTGGAAACACCATATATTTT. Its protein product is CASSQKQDFGNTIYF.